This TCR beta chain stems from a study of T cell repertoires in cytomegalovirus infection. On the study more broadly: Carrying CMV and the relevant HLA type showed in public TCR beta signatures.

TCRdb re-derived calls from the reads in MiXCR, one entry per CDR3 protein. The top ten clones hold more than 20% of a sample with approximately 500,000 distinct CDR3 sequences, 16% of them seen once. The CDR3 has 15 amino acids. The J segment lost 0 bases and the V segment lost 5 bases, leaving 3 bases of the junction unmatched. Germline V lookup: CDR1 MNHNY, CDR2 SVGAGI (reference sequence). This clonotype was counted between two and nine times. This clonotype was sampled from a human donor in good health (CMV status not recorded). Some clones in this sample may be carry-over from other donors' samples. The chain couples TRBV6-6 to TRBJ1-5; 8 nucleotides align to TRBD1. The sample consisted of CD8+ T cells from PBMCs. The CDR3 DNA sequence: TGTGCCAGCAGTGCGGACAGGGTTAGCAATCAGCCCCAGCATTTT. It yields the protein CASSADRVSNQPQHF.